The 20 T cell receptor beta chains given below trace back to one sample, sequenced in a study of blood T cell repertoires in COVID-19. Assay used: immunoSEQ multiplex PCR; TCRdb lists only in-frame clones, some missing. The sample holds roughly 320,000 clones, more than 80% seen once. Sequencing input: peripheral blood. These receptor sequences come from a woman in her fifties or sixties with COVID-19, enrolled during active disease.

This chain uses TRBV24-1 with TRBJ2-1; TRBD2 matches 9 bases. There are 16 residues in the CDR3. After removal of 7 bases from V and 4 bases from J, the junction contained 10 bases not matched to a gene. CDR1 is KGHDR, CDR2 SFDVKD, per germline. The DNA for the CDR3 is TGTGCCACCAGATTGGCTCGGACTAGCGCTTACAATGAGCAGTTCTTC. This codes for CATRLARTSAYNEQFF.

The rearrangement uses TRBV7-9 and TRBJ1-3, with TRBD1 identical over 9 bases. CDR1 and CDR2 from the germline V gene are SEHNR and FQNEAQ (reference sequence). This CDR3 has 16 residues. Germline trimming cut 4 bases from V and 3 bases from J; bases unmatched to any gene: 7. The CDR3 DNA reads TGTGCCAGCAGCTCAGTACAGGGGGCAAATGGAAACACCATATATTTT. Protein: CASSSVQGANGNTIYF.

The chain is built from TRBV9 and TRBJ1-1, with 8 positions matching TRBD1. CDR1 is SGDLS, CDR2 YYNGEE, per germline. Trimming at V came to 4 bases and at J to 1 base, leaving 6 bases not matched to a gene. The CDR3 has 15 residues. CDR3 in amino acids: CASSPWTGTNTEAFF. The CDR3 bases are TGTGCCAGCAGCCCATGGACAGGGACGAACACTGAAGCTTTCTTT.

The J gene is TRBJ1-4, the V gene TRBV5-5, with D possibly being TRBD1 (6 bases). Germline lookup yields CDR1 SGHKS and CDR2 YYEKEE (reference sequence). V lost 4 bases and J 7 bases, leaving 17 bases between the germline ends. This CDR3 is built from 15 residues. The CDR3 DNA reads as TGTGCCAGCAGCGGGCCGGGACAACTGGGTGAAAAACTGTTTTTT. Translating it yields CASSGPGQLGEKLFF.

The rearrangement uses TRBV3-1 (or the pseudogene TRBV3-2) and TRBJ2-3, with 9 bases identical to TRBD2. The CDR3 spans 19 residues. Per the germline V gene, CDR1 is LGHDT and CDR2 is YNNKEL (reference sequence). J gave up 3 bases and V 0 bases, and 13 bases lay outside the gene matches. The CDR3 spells CASSQDWRGRAPQTDTQYF. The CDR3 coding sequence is TGTGCCAGCAGCCAAGATTGGCGCGGGAGGGCCCCCCAAACAGATACGCAGTATTTT.

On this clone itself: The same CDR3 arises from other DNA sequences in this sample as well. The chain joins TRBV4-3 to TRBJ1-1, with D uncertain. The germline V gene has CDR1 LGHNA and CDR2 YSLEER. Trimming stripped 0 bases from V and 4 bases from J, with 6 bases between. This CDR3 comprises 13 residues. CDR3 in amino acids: CASSQERGTEAFF. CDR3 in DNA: TGCGCCAGCAGCCAAGAACGGGGCACTGAAGCTTTCTTT.

CDR3 sequence reads: CASSQRERSTDTQYF. The CDR3 bases are TGTGCCAGCAGCCAGAGAGAGAGGAGCACAGATACGCAGTATTTT. This chain uses TRBV3-1 (or the pseudogene TRBV3-2) with TRBJ2-3; D is ambiguous. Germline-derived CDR1 and CDR2 are LGHDT and YNNKEL (reference sequence). The CDR3 is made up of 15 amino acids. Trimming cost V 3 bases and J 0 bases, with 10 bases left between them.

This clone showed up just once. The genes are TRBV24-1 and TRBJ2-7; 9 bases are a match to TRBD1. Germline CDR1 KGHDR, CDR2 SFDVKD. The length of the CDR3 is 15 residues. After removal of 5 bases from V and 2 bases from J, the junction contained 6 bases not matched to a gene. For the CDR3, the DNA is TGTGCCACCAGTGGAACGGGACAGGGAACCTACGAGCAGTACTTC. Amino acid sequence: CATSGTGQGTYEQYF.

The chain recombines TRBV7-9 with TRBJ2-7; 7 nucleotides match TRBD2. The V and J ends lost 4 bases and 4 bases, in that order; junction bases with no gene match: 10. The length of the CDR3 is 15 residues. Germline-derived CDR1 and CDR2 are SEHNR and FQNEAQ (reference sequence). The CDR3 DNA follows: TGTGCCAGCAGCTCCGTAGGGGCGGGAGTATACGAGCAGTACTTC. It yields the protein CASSSVGAGVYEQYF. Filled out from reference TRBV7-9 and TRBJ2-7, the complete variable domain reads DTGVSQNPRHKITKRGQNVTFRCDPISEHNRLYWYRQTLGQGPEFLTYFQNEAQLEKSRLLSDRFSAERPKGSFSTLEIQRTEQGDSAMYLCASSSVGAGVYEQYFGPGTRLTVT.

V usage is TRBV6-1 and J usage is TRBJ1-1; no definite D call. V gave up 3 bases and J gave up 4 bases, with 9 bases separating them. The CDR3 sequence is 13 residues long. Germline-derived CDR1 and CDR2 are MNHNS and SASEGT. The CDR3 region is CASSERLSTEAFF. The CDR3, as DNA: TGTGCCAGCAGTGAGAGGTTAAGCACTGAAGCTTTCTTT.

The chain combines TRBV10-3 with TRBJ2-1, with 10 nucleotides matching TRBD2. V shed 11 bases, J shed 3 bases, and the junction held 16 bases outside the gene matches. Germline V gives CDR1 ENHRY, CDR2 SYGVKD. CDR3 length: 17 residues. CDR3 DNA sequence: TGTGCCTCCAGCCCTAGCGGGAGAGGCCCCTTCTACAATGAGCAGTTCTTC. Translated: CASSPSGRGPFYNEQFF.

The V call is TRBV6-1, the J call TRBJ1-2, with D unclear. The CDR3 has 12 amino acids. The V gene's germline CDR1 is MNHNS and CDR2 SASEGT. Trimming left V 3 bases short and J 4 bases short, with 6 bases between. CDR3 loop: CASSDRFYGYTF. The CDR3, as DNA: TGTGCCAGCAGTGACAGATTCTATGGCTACACCTTC.

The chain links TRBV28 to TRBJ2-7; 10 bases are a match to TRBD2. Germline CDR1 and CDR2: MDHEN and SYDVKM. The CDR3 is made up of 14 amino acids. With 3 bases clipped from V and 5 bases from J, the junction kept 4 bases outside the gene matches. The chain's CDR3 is CASSFASGSHEQYF. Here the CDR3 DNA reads TGTGCCAGCAGTTTTGCTAGCGGGAGCCACGAGCAGTACTTC.

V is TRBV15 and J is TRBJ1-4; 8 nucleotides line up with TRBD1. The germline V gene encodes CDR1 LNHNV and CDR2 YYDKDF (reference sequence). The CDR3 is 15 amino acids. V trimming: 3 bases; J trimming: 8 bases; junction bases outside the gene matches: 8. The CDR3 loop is CATSSFRGHKEKLFF. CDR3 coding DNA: TGTGCCACCAGCAGTTTCAGGGGGCATAAGGAAAAACTGTTTTTT.

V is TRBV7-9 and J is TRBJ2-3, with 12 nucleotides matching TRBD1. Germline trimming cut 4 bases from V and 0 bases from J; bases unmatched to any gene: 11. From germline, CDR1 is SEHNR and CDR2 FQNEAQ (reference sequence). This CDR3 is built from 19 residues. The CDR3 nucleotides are TGTGCCAGCAGCTCCGGGACAGGGGGCCGAGTTATAAGCACAGATACGCAGTATTTT. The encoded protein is CASSSGTGGRVISTDTQYF.

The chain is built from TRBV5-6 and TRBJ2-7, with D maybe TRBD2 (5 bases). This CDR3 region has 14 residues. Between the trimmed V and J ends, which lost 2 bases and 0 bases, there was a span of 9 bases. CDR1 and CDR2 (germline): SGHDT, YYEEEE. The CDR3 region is CASSFRGSSYEQYF. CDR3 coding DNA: TGTGCCAGCAGCTTCCGTGGGAGCTCCTACGAGCAGTACTTC.

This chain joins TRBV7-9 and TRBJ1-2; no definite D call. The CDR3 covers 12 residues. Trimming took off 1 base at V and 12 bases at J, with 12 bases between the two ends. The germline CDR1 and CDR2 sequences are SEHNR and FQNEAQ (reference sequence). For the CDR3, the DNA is TGTGCCAGCAGCTTAGTATACCGTGGGCACACCTTC. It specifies CASSLVYRGHTF. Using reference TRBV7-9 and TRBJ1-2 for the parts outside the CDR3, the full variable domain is DTGVSQNPRHKITKRGQNVTFRCDPISEHNRLYWYRQTLGQGPEFLTYFQNEAQLEKSRLLSDRFSAERPKGSFSTLEIQRTEQGDSAMYLCASSLVYRGHTFGSGTRLTVV.

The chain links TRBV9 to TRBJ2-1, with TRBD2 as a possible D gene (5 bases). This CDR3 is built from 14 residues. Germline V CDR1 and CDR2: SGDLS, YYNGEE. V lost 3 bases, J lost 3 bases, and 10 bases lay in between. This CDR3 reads CASSGGLSYNEQFF. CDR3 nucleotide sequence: TGTGCCAGCAGCGGAGGGCTTAGCTACAATGAGCAGTTCTTC.

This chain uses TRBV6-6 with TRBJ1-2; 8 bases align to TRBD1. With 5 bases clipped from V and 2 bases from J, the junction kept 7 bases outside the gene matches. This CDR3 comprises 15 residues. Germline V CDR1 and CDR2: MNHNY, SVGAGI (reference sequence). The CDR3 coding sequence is TGTGCCAGCAGTGGCGGACAGGGAGTAAACTATGGCTACACCTTC. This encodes CASSGGQGVNYGYTF.

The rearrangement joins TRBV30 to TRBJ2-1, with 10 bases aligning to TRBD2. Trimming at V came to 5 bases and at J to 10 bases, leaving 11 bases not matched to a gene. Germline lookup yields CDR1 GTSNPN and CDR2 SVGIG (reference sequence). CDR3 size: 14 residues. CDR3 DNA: TGTGCCTGGTCGAGGCTAGCGGGAGACCTGGAGCAGTTCTTC. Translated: CAWSRLAGDLEQFF.